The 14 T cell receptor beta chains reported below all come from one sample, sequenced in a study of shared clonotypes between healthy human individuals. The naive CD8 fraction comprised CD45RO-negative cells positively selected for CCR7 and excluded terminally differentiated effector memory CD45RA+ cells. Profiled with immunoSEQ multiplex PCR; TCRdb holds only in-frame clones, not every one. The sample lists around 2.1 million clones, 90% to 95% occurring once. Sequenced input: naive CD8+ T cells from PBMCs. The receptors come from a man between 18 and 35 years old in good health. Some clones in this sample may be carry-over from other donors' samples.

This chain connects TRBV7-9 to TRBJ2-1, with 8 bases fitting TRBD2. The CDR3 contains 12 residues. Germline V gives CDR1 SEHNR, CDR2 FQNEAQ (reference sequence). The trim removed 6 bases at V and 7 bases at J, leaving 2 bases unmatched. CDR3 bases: TGTGCCAGCAGTCGGGAGGGTAATGAGCAGTTCTTC. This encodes CASSREGNEQFF. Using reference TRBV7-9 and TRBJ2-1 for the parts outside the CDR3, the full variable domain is DTGVSQNPRHKITKRGQNVTFRCDPISEHNRLYWYRQTLGQGPEFLTYFQNEAQLEKSRLLSDRFSAERPKGSFSTLEIQRTEQGDSAMYLCASSREGNEQFFGPGTRLTVL.

The CDR3 DNA is TGTGCCAGCAGCTCATCCGGGACAACAAGTTACGAGCAGTACTTC. The encoded protein is CASSSSGTTSYEQYF. V and J are TRBV11-3 and TRBJ2-7; D is possibly TRBD1 (6 bases). The CDR3 totals 15 residues. Trimming pared 4 bases from V and 4 bases from J, leaving 17 bases between. CDR1 is SGHNT, CDR2 YENEEA, per germline.

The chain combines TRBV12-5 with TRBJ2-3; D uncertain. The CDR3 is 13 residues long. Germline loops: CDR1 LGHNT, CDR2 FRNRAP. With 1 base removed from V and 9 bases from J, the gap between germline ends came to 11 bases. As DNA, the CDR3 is TGTGCTAGTGGTTTGGGCGTGGCTTCAACGCAGTATTTT. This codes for CASGLGVASTQYF.

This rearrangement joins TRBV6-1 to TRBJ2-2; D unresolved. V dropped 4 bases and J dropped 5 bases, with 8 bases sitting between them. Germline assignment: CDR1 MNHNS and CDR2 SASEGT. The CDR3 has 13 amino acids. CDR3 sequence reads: CASSATGTGELFF. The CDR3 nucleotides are TGTGCCAGCAGTGCGACGGGTACCGGGGAGCTGTTTTTT.

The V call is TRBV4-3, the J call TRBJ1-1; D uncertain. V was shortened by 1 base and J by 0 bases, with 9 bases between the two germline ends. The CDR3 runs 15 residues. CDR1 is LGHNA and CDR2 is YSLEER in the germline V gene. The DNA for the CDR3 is TGCGCCAGCAGCCAAGCACCAGAATTGAACACTGAAGCTTTCTTT. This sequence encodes CASSQAPELNTEAFF.

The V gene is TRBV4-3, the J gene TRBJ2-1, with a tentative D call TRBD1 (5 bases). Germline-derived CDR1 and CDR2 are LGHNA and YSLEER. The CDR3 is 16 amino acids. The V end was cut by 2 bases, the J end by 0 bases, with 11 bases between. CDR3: CASSQFQGSSYNEQFF. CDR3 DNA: TGCGCCAGCAGCCAATTCCAGGGCAGCTCCTACAATGAGCAGTTCTTC.

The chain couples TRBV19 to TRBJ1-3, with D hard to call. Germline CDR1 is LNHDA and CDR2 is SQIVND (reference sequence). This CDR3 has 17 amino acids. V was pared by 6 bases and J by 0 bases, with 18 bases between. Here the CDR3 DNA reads TGTGCCAGTAGCGGGAGGACCGTCAATCCCTCTGGAAACACCATATATTTT. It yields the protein CASSGRTVNPSGNTIYF.

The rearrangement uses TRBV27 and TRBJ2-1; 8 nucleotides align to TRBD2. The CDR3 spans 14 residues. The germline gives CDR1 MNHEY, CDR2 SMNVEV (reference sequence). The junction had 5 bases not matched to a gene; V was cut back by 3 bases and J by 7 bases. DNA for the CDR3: TGTGCCAGCAGTTTGATTGGGACTAGAAATGAGCAGTTCTTC. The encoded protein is CASSLIGTRNEQFF.

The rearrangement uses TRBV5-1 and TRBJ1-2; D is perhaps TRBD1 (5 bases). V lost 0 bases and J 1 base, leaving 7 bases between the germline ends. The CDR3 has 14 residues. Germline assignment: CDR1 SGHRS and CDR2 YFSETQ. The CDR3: CASSLGGINYGYTF. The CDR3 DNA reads TGCGCCAGCAGCTTGGGGGGCATTAACTATGGCTACACCTTC. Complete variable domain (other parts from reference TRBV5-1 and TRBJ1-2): KAGVTQTPRYLIKTRGQQVTLSCSPISGHRSVSWYQQTPGQGLQFLFEYFSETQRNKGNFPGRFSGRQFSNSRSEMNVSTLELGDSALYLCASSLGGINYGYTFGSGTRLTVV.

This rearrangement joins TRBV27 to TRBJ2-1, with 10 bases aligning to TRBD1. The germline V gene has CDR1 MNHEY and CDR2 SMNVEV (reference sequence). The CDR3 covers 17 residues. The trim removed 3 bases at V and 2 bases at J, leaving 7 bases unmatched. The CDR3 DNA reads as TGTGCCAGCAGTTTTTTAACCGGGACAGGGGCCTACAATGAGCAGTTCTTC. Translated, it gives CASSFLTGTGAYNEQFF.

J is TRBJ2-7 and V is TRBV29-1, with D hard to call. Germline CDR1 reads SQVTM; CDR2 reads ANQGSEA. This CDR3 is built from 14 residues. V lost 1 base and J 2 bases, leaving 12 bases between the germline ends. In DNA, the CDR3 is TGCAGCGTTGAAGGGTCCTTATGGCCCTACGAGCAGTACTTC. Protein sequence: CSVEGSLWPYEQYF.

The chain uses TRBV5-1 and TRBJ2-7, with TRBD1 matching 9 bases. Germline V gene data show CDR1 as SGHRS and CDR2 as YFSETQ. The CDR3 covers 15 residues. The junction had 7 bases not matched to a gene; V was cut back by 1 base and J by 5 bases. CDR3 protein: CASSLLGQGVHEQYF. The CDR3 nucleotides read TGCGCCAGCAGCTTGCTGGGACAGGGAGTCCACGAGCAGTACTTC.

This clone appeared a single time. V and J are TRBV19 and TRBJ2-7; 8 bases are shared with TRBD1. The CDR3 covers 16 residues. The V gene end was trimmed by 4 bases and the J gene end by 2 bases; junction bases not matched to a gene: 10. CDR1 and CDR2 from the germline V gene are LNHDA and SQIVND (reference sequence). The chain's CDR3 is CASSKDREGSAYEQYF. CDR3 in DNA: TGTGCCAGTAGTAAGGACAGGGAAGGGAGCGCCTACGAGCAGTACTTC.

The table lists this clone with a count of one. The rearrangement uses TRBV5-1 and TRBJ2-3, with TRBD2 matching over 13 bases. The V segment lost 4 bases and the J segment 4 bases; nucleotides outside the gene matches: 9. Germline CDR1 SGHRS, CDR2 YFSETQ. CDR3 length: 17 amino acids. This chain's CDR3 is CASSTKGLAGFPDTQYF. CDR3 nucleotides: TGCGCCAGCAGCACGAAGGGACTAGCGGGATTCCCAGATACGCAGTATTTT.